This is a list of T cell receptor beta chains from one sample in a study of T cells after posttransplantation cyclophosphamide. Here immunoSEQ multiplex PCR was the method, and the copy in TCRdb shows in-frame clones only, minus some. The specimen gives around 34,000 clones without singletons; the ten biggest hold approximately 6.4%. The sample taken for sequencing was PBMCs. All receptors come from a woman between 50 and 59 years old in good health and a related stem cell transplant donor. CDR3s include the opening cysteine and the closing phenylalanine or tryptophan. The D gene is left open where the match is weak. Size values are once, few and many counts, or a class for expanded clones, and some rows have none.

d_call	clone_size	v_call	j_call	cdr3_nt	cdr3_aa
TRBD2	few	TRBV7-6	TRBJ2-2	TGTGCCAGCAGCCACCCGCGCCGCGGGAGGGGGGGAGACACCGGGGAGCTGTTTTTT	CASSHPRRGRGGDTGELFF
-	many	TRBV23-1	TRBJ2-1	TGCGCCAGCAGTCAAACCCCCTCCGACTCCGTGCTCTACAATGAGCAGTTCTTC	CASSQTPSDSVLYNEQFF
TRBD1	many	TRBV12-3/TRBV12-4	TRBJ1-1	TGTGCCAGCAGTAGTCCCGGGACAGGGCTCGGCACTGAAGCTTTCTTT	CASSSPGTGLGTEAFF
TRBD1	many	TRBV10-3	TRBJ2-3	TGTGCCACCAGCCCGACAGGGGTAGGAGATACGCAGTATTTT	CATSPTGVGDTQYF
-	-	TRBV12-3/TRBV12-4	TRBJ1-5	TGTGCCAGCAGTTTCAGCGACAGCAATCAGCCCCAGCATTTT	CASSFSDSNQPQHF
-	many	TRBV27	TRBJ2-1	TGTGCCAGCAGTTTTCGGAGGGTCGATGAGCAGTTCTTC	CASSFRRVDEQFF
-	few	TRBV19	TRBJ2-5	TGTGCCAGTAGTATCCTCGGGGCCCAGGGGGAGACCCAGTACTTC	CASSILGAQGETQYF
-	many	TRBV19	TRBJ1-1	TGTGCCACCAGGGGTCGGGGGAACACTGAAGCTTTCTTT	CATRGRGNTEAFF
TRBD1	many	TRBV19	TRBJ1-5	TGTGCCAGTAGTGCGGACAGGGGAGCAGGCCAGCCCCAGCATTTT	CASSADRGAGQPQHF
-	many	TRBV28	TRBJ2-7	TGTGCCAGCAGTTTACCGGACAGCTACGCCTACGAGCAGTACTTC	CASSLPDSYAYEQYF
TRBD2	many	TRBV6-5	TRBJ2-2	TGTGCCAGCAGCGAGAGCGGGAGACCCGGGGAGCTGTTTTTT	CASSESGRPGELFF
TRBD1	many	TRBV6-4	TRBJ2-2	TGTGCCAGCAGTTCACAGGGGGACACCGGGGAGCTGTTTTTT	CASSSQGDTGELFF
-	few	TRBV9	TRBJ1-3	TGTGCCAGCAGCGTAGGTACAGCAAACTCTGGAAACACCATATATTTT	CASSVGTANSGNTIYF
-	many	TRBV9	TRBJ1-1	TGTGCCAGCAGCGTAGCAGGTTCCACTGAAGCTTTCTTT	CASSVAGSTEAFF
TRBD2	many	TRBV10-3	TRBJ2-7	TGTGCCATCAGTGAGTCGAGGCTAGCGGGGTCCTACGAGCAGTACTTC	CAISESRLAGSYEQYF
-	many	TRBV9	TRBJ2-1	TGTGCCAGCAGCGTAGCGTCCTACAATGAGCAGTTCTTC	CASSVASYNEQFF
-	many	TRBV11-2	TRBJ2-1	TGTGCCAGCAGCTGGGGACTCAGAGAGGGGGCCAATGAGCAGTTCTTC	CASSWGLREGANEQFF
-	many	TRBV5-1	TRBJ2-1	TGCGCCAGCAGCTTAAGGGACAATGAGCAGTTCTTC	CASSLRDNEQFF
TRBD2	few	TRBV25-1	TRBJ2-2	TGTGCCAGCAGTGAATATTTTTTGGAAACTAGCGGGAACACCGGGGAGCTGTTTTTT	CASSEYFLETSGNTGELFF
-	many	TRBV18	TRBJ2-1	TGTGCCAGCTCACACGGGACATCCTCCTACAATGAGCAGTTCTTC	CASSHGTSSYNEQFF
TRBD2	many	TRBV28	TRBJ2-7	TGTGCCAGCAGTTTAAATAGCGGGGGCATGGGTGCGCAGTACTTC	CASSLNSGGMGAQYF
-	many	TRBV7-2	TRBJ1-3	TGTGCCAGCAGCCCTCAAGGGGGGGGAACAGGAAACACCATATATTTT	CASSPQGGGTGNTIYF
TRBD2	-	TRBV9	TRBJ2-5	TGTGCCAGCAGCGTAGGACTAGCGGGAGACACCCAGTACTTC	CASSVGLAGDTQYF
-	many	TRBV11-2	TRBJ2-1	TGTGCCAGCAGCTTAGATAGGGTGACGGAGGAGCAGTTCTTC	CASSLDRVTEEQFF
TRBD1	many	TRBV10-3	TRBJ1-3	TGTGCCATCAGCATGACGACAGGGGGCTATGGAAACACCATATATTTT	CAISMTTGGYGNTIYF
-	many	TRBV19	TRBJ2-6	TGTGCCAGTATGGTGGGCGGGGCCAACGTCCTGACTTTC	CASMVGGANVLTF
-	many	TRBV5-4	TRBJ2-1	TGTGCCAGCAGTTTTCGGGACTCCCCTCAGTTCTTC	CASSFRDSPQFF
TRBD1	many	TRBV27	TRBJ2-5	TGTGCCAGCACCACCCTGACAGGGGGCTCGGAGACCCAGTACTTC	CASTTLTGGSETQYF
-	-	TRBV30	TRBJ2-7	TGTGCCTGTAAATACAGGGATTCCTACGAGCAGTACTTC	CACKYRDSYEQYF
-	many	TRBV18	TRBJ1-1	TGTGCCAGCTCCCCTGTGACAGGGAACACTGAAGCTTTCTTT	CASSPVTGNTEAFF
TRBD1	many	TRBV4-1	TRBJ2-7	TGCACCAGCAGCCAAGTCCGACAGGGACCCAACGAGCAGTACTTC	CTSSQVRQGPNEQYF
TRBD2	many	TRBV12-3/TRBV12-4	TRBJ2-1	TGTGCCAGCAGTCCACGGGGACTAGCGGGAGAGTTTGAGCAGTTCTTC	CASSPRGLAGEFEQFF
TRBD1	many	TRBV6-1	TRBJ2-5	TGTGCCAGCAGCCTTCCAGGGGGCGCCTGGGAGACCCAGTACTTC	CASSLPGGAWETQYF
TRBD2	many	TRBV18	TRBJ2-7	TGTGCCAGCTCACCAAAAGCGGGAGAAAGCTACGAGCAGTACTTC	CASSPKAGESYEQYF
-	many	TRBV5-1	TRBJ2-5	TGCGCCAGCAGCTTCCAGGGTCAAGAGACCCAGTACTTC	CASSFQGQETQYF
-	few	TRBV18	TRBJ2-3	TGTGCCAGCTCACCAGAGACAGCTATCACCCCAGATACGCAGTATTTT	CASSPETAITPDTQYF
-	few	TRBV24-1	TRBJ1-6	TGTGCCACCAGTGATTACGGCGGGGAAAGGTTACTCCTCCACTTT	CATSDYGGERLLLHF
-	many	TRBV4-1	TRBJ2-3	TGCGCCAGCAGCCTAACCAGGGATAGTACAGATACGCAGTATTTT	CASSLTRDSTDTQYF
-	many	TRBV30	TRBJ2-6	TGTGCCTGGGCGGATTCTGGGGCCAACGTCCTGACTTTC	CAWADSGANVLTF
-	-	TRBV27	TRBJ1-5	TGTGCCAGCAGTATCCGGGACAAAAATCAGCCCCAGCATTTT	CASSIRDKNQPQHF
TRBD2	few	TRBV27	TRBJ2-7	TGTGCCAGCAGTTTGGGGACTATTTACGGGCAGTACTTC	CASSLGTIYGQYF
-	many	TRBV7-2	TRBJ2-1	TGTGCCAGCAGCTTAGGCAGGTACAATGAGCAGTTCTTC	CASSLGRYNEQFF
-	-	TRBV6-1	TRBJ2-7	TGTGCCAGCAGTGAATCTAATAGGCAGGCCTACGAGCAGTACTTC	CASSESNRQAYEQYF
-	few	TRBV29-1	TRBJ1-5	TGCAGCGTTGCTGGGGCAGACCAGCCCCAGCATTTT	CSVAGADQPQHF
-	many	TRBV19	TRBJ1-2	TGTGCCAGTACCCATAGCGGAACCGCCGCCTATGGCTACACCTTC	CASTHSGTAAYGYTF
TRBD1	many	TRBV5-4	TRBJ1-1	TGTGCCAGCAGCTTGGGCCCCGGGACAGTGAACACTGAAGCTTTCTTT	CASSLGPGTVNTEAFF